Below, 14 T cell receptor beta chains from the same sample are listed, as sequenced in a study of radiotherapy plus CTLA-4 blockade in lung cancer. Measured with immunoSEQ multiplex PCR; TCRdb has only the in-frame clones, and not every one. The data show some 40,000 clones, 79% seen once. The source was peripheral blood, collected from a patient treated with radiotherapy plus ipilimumab. The receptors come from a human donor with non-small cell lung cancer that progressed on radiotherapy plus ipilimumab.

The chain joins TRBV6-1 to TRBJ2-1, with D perhaps matching TRBD2 (6 bases). V was clipped by 7 bases and J by 9 bases, with 22 bases between them. Looked up from germline, CDR1 is MNHNS and CDR2 is SASEGT. This CDR3 has 15 residues. The CDR3 protein is CASTFKSGVPGEQFF. The DNA for the CDR3 is TGTGCCAGCACCTTCAAGTCGGGGGTCCCAGGTGAGCAGTTCTTC.

This clone has just one count. This chain joins TRBV5-1 and TRBJ2-2, with 8 bases matching TRBD1. The V gene end was trimmed by 3 bases and the J gene end by 1 base; junction bases not matched to a gene: 2. Germline V gene sequence: CDR1 SGHRS, CDR2 YFSETQ. This CDR3 is 15 amino acids long. The CDR3 protein is CASSWGTGNTGELFF. The CDR3 coding sequence is TGCGCCAGCAGCTGGGGGACAGGGAACACCGGGGAGCTGTTTTTT.

The gene calls are TRBV6-5 and TRBJ2-1; possibly TRBD2 for D (6 bases). Trimming shortened V by 4 bases and J by 9 bases, and 19 bases separated the two germline ends. CDR1 is MNHEY and CDR2 is SVGAGI in the germline V gene. The CDR3 runs 15 residues. The CDR3 sequence: CASSSQVGGETEQFF. DNA of the CDR3: TGTGCCAGCAGTTCCCAGGTTGGCGGGGAGACTGAGCAGTTCTTC.

The CDR3 nucleotides read TGTGCCAGCAGTTACTCGAATCAGGGGGGCGTCTATGGCTACACCTTC. Translation: CASSYSNQGGVYGYTF. The V call is TRBV6-5, the J call TRBJ1-2; 7 bases agree with TRBD1. V shed 0 bases and J 4 bases; nucleotides not matched to a gene: 8. CDR1 is MNHEY and CDR2 is SVGAGI in the germline V gene. The CDR3 loop spans 16 amino acids.

This clone occurred many times. The V gene is TRBV2, the J gene TRBJ2-4, with TRBD2 matching over 12 bases. The V gene end was trimmed by 6 bases and the J gene end by 4 bases; junction bases not matched to a gene: 7. Germline CDR1 is SNHLY and CDR2 is FYNNEI. The CDR3 has 16 amino acids. This CDR3 reads CASRHGLAGTKNIQYF. CDR3 DNA: TGTGCCAGCAGGCATGGACTAGCGGGGACTAAAAACATTCAGTACTTC. Complete variable domain (other parts from reference TRBV2 and TRBJ2-4): EPEVTQTPSHQVTQMGQEVILRCVPISNHLYFYWYRQILGQKVEFLVSFYNNEISEKSEIFDDQFSVERPDGSNFTLKIRSTKLEDSAMYFCASRHGLAGTKNIQYFGAGTRLSVL.

The chain carries TRBV6-5 and TRBJ1-1; the D gene is possibly TRBD1 (5 bases). V lost 5 bases and J 1 base, leaving 8 bases between the germline ends. This CDR3 has 13 residues. Germline V gives CDR1 MNHEY, CDR2 SVGAGI. The CDR3 DNA reads as TGTGCCAGCAGTAGGGGTCGGAACACTGAAGCTTTCTTT. Its protein product is CASSRGRNTEAFF.

The chain employs TRBV7-9 and TRBJ1-2, with D possibly being TRBD1 (5 bases). The CDR3 runs 13 residues. CDR1 is SEHNR, CDR2 FQNEAQ, per germline (reference sequence). V lost 3 bases to trimming and J lost 7 bases, with 12 bases between them. The CDR3, as DNA: TGTGCCAGCAGCTTGGTAGGGGATCGTGGCTACACCTTC. Encoded protein: CASSLVGDRGYTF.

The chain recombines TRBV4-1 with TRBJ1-6; 10 positions match TRBD1. This CDR3 contains 14 residues. Germline CDR1 is MGHRA and CDR2 is YSYEKL. The junction had 4 bases not matched to a gene; V was cut back by 5 bases and J by 9 bases. In DNA form, the CDR3 reads TGCGCCAGCAGCACCCGGGACAGGGGTTCACCCCTCCACTTT. It encodes CASSTRDRGSPLHF.

The count of this clone is one. CDR3 nucleotides: TGTGCCAGCAAGGAAAGATACGGGGGGAATTCACCCCTCCACTTT. Its protein product is CASKERYGGNSPLHF. The V call is TRBV7-3, the J call TRBJ1-6, with TRBD1 as a possible D gene (5 bases). The germline gives CDR1 SGHTA, CDR2 FQGTGA. The CDR3 spans 15 residues. The V gene lost 7 bases and the J gene lost 7 bases, with 17 bases spanning the gap.

This clone was recorded once. The chain uses TRBV21-1 and TRBJ1-1. TRBV21-1 is a pseudogene. CDR3 length: 15 residues. CDR3 sequence (DNA): TGTGCCAGCAGCAAAGCGCTTTTGGAAGGGACTAAAGCTTTCTTT. Translating gives CASSKALLEGTKAFF.

The V call is TRBV7-9, the J call TRBJ1-2, with 10 bases lining up with TRBD1. The CDR3 covers 14 residues. Looked up from germline, CDR1 is SEHNR and CDR2 is FQNEAQ (reference sequence). After removal of 0 bases from V and 8 bases from J, the junction contained 3 bases not matched to a gene. As DNA, the CDR3 is TGTGCCAGCAGCTTAGCGGAGGGACAGGGGGGCTACACCTTC. Its translation is CASSLAEGQGGYTF. The variable domain in full, with the rest retrieved from reference TRBV7-9 and TRBJ1-2, is DTGVSQNPRHKITKRGQNVTFRCDPISEHNRLYWYRQTLGQGPEFLTYFQNEAQLEKSRLLSDRFSAERPKGSFSTLEIQRTEQGDSAMYLCASSLAEGQGGYTFGSGTRLTVV.

This clone was seen a handful of times. J is TRBJ1-2 and V is TRBV6-4; TRBD1 matches 7 bases. Germline CDR1 reads MRHNA; CDR2 reads SNTAGT. V gave up 6 bases and J gave up 5 bases; unmatched junction bases: 12. This CDR3 has 15 residues. Here the CDR3 reads CASSRDSNTLYGYTF. For the CDR3, the DNA is TGTGCCAGCAGCCGGGACAGCAACACCCTTTATGGCTACACCTTC.

The chain uses TRBV7-2 and TRBJ1-2; D possibly corresponds to TRBD1 (5 bases). From germline, CDR1 is SGHTA and CDR2 FQGNSA. The CDR3 has 14 amino acids. Trimming cost V 4 bases and J 8 bases, with 17 bases left between them. The CDR3 protein is CASSSGPQGGGYTF. The CDR3 DNA follows: TGTGCCAGCAGCTCTGGCCCTCAGGGAGGCGGCTACACCTTC.

The chain links TRBV4-3 to TRBJ1-2; 8 positions agree with TRBD1. V shed 4 bases and J 4 bases; nucleotides not matched to a gene: 8. The germline gives CDR1 LGHNA, CDR2 YSLEER. This CDR3 spans 15 amino acids. The CDR3 here is CASSPDRVKPYGYTF. DNA of the CDR3: TGCGCCAGCAGCCCGGACAGGGTGAAACCCTATGGCTACACCTTC.